A selection of T cell receptor beta chains follows, all from one sample in a study of T cell changes during pregnancy in multiple sclerosis. Method: immunoSEQ multiplex PCR; TCRdb's copy keeps in-frame clones and lacks some. The sample gives approximately 64,000 clones, about 90% of which show up once; under 2.5% is in the top ten. Sequencing was performed on peripheral blood, taken in the first trimester of pregnancy. Receptors originate from a female donor with multiple sclerosis, enrolled in a pregnancy study. Both conserved end residues are part of each CDR3. A D gene is named only where the DNA matches it firmly. The size field is filled for only some rows; it gives once, few, many or a size class.

len,d_gene,j_gene,abundance,v_gene,CDR3nt,CDR3aa
16,.,TRBJ2-2,.,TRBV7-2,TGTGCCAGCAGCGTAGGGCCTAGAGGGAGCGCCGGGGAGCTGTTTTTT,CASSVGPRGSAGELFF
13,.,TRBJ1-3,.,TRBV6-1,TGTGCCACCCTTTGGAGCTCTGGAAACACCATATATTTT,CATLWSSGNTIYF
16,TRBD2,TRBJ2-3,.,TRBV7-2,TGTGCCAGCAGCTTAGCGTTAGCGGGAGGGACAGATACGCAGTATTTT,CASSLALAGGTDTQYF
15,.,TRBJ1-5,.,TRBV5-8,TGTGCCAGCAGCTTTGGGAGTTATAGCAATCAGCCCCAGCATTTT,CASSFGSYSNQPQHF
13,.,TRBJ2-7,.,TRBV6-5,TGTGCCAGCAGTTATTACAGGGAAGGCGAGCAGTACTTC,CASSYYREGEQYF
14,.,TRBJ1-1,.,TRBV13,TGTGCCAGCAGCTTGACAGACCTTAACACTGAAGCTTTCTTT,CASSLTDLNTEAFF
16,TRBD2,TRBJ2-1,once,TRBV7-2,TGTGCCAGCAGCTTAGCTTGGTCTCTGGGAGGGAATGAGCAGTTCTTC,CASSLAWSLGGNEQFF
15,.,TRBJ2-4,once,TRBV6-5,TGTGCCAGCAGCCCGGGGTGGGGGGTAAAAAACATTCAGTACTTC,CASSPGWGVKNIQYF
14,TRBD2,TRBJ2-7,.,TRBV6-6,TGTGCCAGCAGTTACTTCGAGCGGGAGATCTATCAGTACTTC,CASSYFEREIYQYF
17,TRBD2,TRBJ2-2,.,TRBV19,TGTGCCAGTAGTAAGTTAGCGGGAGTCGCGAACACCGGGGAGCTGTTTTTT,CASSKLAGVANTGELFF
16,TRBD2,TRBJ2-5,.,TRBV5-1,TGCGCCAGCAGGGGGACTAGCGGGAGTCCCCAAGAGACCCAGTACTTC,CASRGTSGSPQETQYF
13,TRBD2,TRBJ2-7,.,TRBV19,TGTGCCAGTAGTAGGACTAGCTCAAGGGAGCAGTACTTC,CASSRTSSREQYF
18,.,TRBJ2-3,once,TRBV4-3,TGCGCCAGCAGCCAAGATAGGGGGGGGGAGAGCTTCACAGATACGCAGTATTTT,CASSQDRGGESFTDTQYF
14,TRBD2,TRBJ2-1,.,TRBV2,TGTGCCAGAAGACTAGCGGGAGATAAAAATGAGCAGTTCTTC,CARRLAGDKNEQFF
15,.,TRBJ2-3,.,TRBV6-4,TGTGCCAGCAGTGACCCTGGGGAGAACACAGATACGCAGTATTTT,CASSDPGENTDTQYF
17,TRBD2,TRBJ2-2,.,TRBV9,TGTGCCAGCAAGCGCGGGAGAAGCGGCGAGGGCACCGGGGAGCTGTTTTTT,CASKRGRSGEGTGELFF
16,.,TRBJ1-2,.,TRBV7-2,TGTGCCAGCATCATGACTCCGGGACAACGAAACTATGGCTACACCTTC,CASIMTPGQRNYGYTF
11,.,TRBJ2-7,.,TRBV2,TGTGCCAGCAGTCGGGACTACGAGCAGTACTTC,CASSRDYEQYF
14,.,TRBJ1-5,.,TRBV19,TGTGCCAGTAACCTCCGGGACTTCAATCAGCCCCAGCATTTT,CASNLRDFNQPQHF
15,.,TRBJ2-7,.,TRBV9,TGTGCCAGCAGCGGAGACCCAACAGGCTCCTACGAGCAGTACTTC,CASSGDPTGSYEQYF
14,.,TRBJ1-4,.,TRBV4-2,TGTGCCAGCAGCCCGAAGGAGGGGAATGAAAAACTGTTTTTT,CASSPKEGNEKLFF
11,.,TRBJ2-1,.,TRBV29-1,TGCAGCGTTGAAGGGGCCAATGAGCAGTTCTTC,CSVEGANEQFF
18,TRBD2,TRBJ2-1,.,TRBV28,TGTGCCAGCAGTCTAGGTCGGTGGGAGCGGGACTCCTACAATGAGCAGTTCTTC,CASSLGRWERDSYNEQFF
17,TRBD2,TRBJ2-1,.,TRBV5-1,TGCGCCAGCAGCTTTTTGACTAGCGGGAGTTCCTACAATGAGCAGTTCTTC,CASSFLTSGSSYNEQFF
12,.,TRBJ1-2,once,TRBV6-5,TGTGCCAGCAGTCCAACCGGCTATGGCTACACCTTC,CASSPTGYGYTF
14,.,TRBJ1-2,.,TRBV5-4,TGTGCCAGCAGCGGGGGGACGTCCAACTATGGCTACACCTTC,CASSGGTSNYGYTF
12,.,TRBJ2-7,.,TRBV7-2,TGTGCCAGCAGCTCGACTTCCTACGAGCAGTACTTC,CASSSTSYEQYF
14,TRBD1,TRBJ1-4,.,TRBV19,TGTGCCAGTAGTTCCGGACAGGGCTGGGAAAAACTGTTTTTT,CASSSGQGWEKLFF
15,TRBD2,TRBJ2-5,.,TRBV7-9,TGTGCCAGCAGCTTAGGGGGACTAGCGGAAGAGACCCAGTACTTC,CASSLGGLAEETQYF
14,.,TRBJ2-7,.,TRBV29-1,TGCAGCGTCTTAGAGCCCGGGGGAGGCTACGAGCAGTACTTC,CSVLEPGGGYEQYF
16,TRBD2,TRBJ2-3,.,TRBV10-3,TGTGCCATCAGTGAGTCGACTAGCGGGAGAACGAATACGCAGTATTTT,CAISESTSGRTNTQYF
17,.,TRBJ1-5,.,TRBV5-6,TGTGCCAGCAGCTTGTTATCCACCGGGGAATATAATCAGCCCCAGCATTTT,CASSLLSTGEYNQPQHF
13,.,TRBJ1-2,.,TRBV6-1,TGTGCCAGCAGCCAAGGGGGGGGCTATGGCTACACCTTC,CASSQGGGYGYTF
15,.,TRBJ2-3,.,TRBV5-6,TGTGCCAGCAGCTTGGACAGACAGCACACAGATACGCAGTATTTT,CASSLDRQHTDTQYF
12,TRBD1,TRBJ1-4,.,TRBV7-2,TGTGCCAGCAGCCCGGACAGGGGAGAACTGTTTTTT,CASSPDRGELFF
14,TRBD1,TRBJ2-5,.,TRBV13,TGTGCCAGCAGCGAGGGACAGTTAAAAGAGACCCAGTACTTC,CASSEGQLKETQYF
16,TRBD2,TRBJ2-7,.,TRBV7-9,TGTGCCAGCAGCTTAACGGGACTAGCGGGAGTGGACGAGCAGTACTTC,CASSLTGLAGVDEQYF
20,TRBD2,TRBJ2-3,.,TRBV4-3,TGCGCCAGCAGCCGAGAAGGTTCTAGCGGGAGCCGGCTGTTCACAGATACGCAGTATTTT,CASSREGSSGSRLFTDTQYF
13,TRBD2,TRBJ2-5,.,TRBV4-1,TGCGCCAGCAGCCATCTAGCGGGAGAGACCCAGTACTTC,CASSHLAGETQYF
15,.,TRBJ2-6,.,TRBV13,TGTGCCAGCACCCCCGCGGGGTCTGGGGCCAACGTCCTGACTTTC,CASTPAGSGANVLTF
14,TRBD2,TRBJ2-7,.,TRBV19,TGTGCCAGTAGGGGACTAGCGGGAGCGGGCGAGCAGTACTTC,CASRGLAGAGEQYF
16,.,TRBJ2-2,.,TRBV5-1,TGCGCCAGCAGCTTTTCGGAGTTGAGCAACACCGGGGAGCTGTTTTTT,CASSFSELSNTGELFF